The source of this T cell receptor beta chain is a study of blood T cell repertoires in COVID-19. Study overall: COVID-19 samples, acute and convalescent, were from the United States, Italy and Spain.

The CDR3 contains 12 residues. Germline V CDR1 and CDR2: MNHNY, SVGAGI (reference sequence). J was trimmed by 9 bases and V by 5 bases; bases with no gene match: 4. Sequencing used immunoSEQ multiplex PCR; TCRdb keeps in-frame clones, though not all of them. The sample has about 330,000 clones; 86% are singletons. Those who participated ranged in age from roughly 18 to 100 years and resided in 24 US areas. Cohorts were assigned according to the clinical history that participants reported. In Cohort 3, a recovered donor had either two negative PCRs, clearance, or symptom resolution. The sequence was obtained from a woman aged 18-29 years who had recovered from COVID-19. The chain joins TRBV6-6 to TRBJ2-3; TRBD1 matches at 8 bases. Specimen: PBMCs or T cells enriched from blood (not recorded which). In DNA form, the CDR3 reads TGTGCCAGCAGTAAGGGACAGGCAACGCAGTATTTT. Translation gives CASSKGQATQYF.